Sequencing of this T cell receptor beta chain was carried out in a study of Ad26.COV2.S vaccination and SARS-CoV-2 variants (dated by TCRdb to about 2021). Context from the whole study: Donors in the vaccine arm were drawn from COV1001, a phase I-IIa trial of Ad26.COV2.S in healthy adults that was multicentre, randomized, double-blind and placebo-controlled. Ad26.COV2.S was administered intramuscularly at 5 x 10^10 or 1 x 10^11 viral particles, either as a single shot or as two shots given 56 days apart. Sequencing of the TCRbeta repertoire served to evaluate the specificity and breadth of SARS-CoV-2-reactive T cell receptors following Ad26.COV2.S vaccination. A total of about 30 samples were included in the TCR-sequenced set, comprising 19 Ad26.COV2.S vaccine recipients, 5 placebo recipients and 8 SARS-CoV-2 convalescent individuals. Trial participants were randomized into five groups of five: low-dose or high-dose Ad26.COV2.S given once or twice, or placebo on both occasions. Investigators did not know the trial group allocation while performing experiments and assessing outcomes. What the work shows at the level of the full study, not this receptor alone: It was noted by the authors that total T cell responses may have been underestimated by the TCR breadth and depth analyses. Spike-specific TCR breadth was higher in Ad26.COV2.S recipients than in placebo recipients (P = 0.0014). After vaccination, spike-specific CD8+ and CD4+ T cell responses were reported to show substantial breadth. The study lacked the statistical power to compare responses across vaccine doses or regimens. Vaccine and placebo recipients had similar non-spike TCR breadth, a finding consistent with the vaccine containing only spike.

Between the V and J ends, shortened by 3 bases and 3 bases respectively, the junction contains 9 bases. Including cysteine and phenylalanine, the CDR3 has 14 amino acids. CDR3 DNA only is kept here, 42 bases in frame from base 1. The germline V gene (reference sequence) gives CDR1 as LNHDA and CDR2 as SQIVND. With regard to this clone: It lacks a known antigen. Base qualities are missing; no much larger clone stands one base away.

The immunoSEQ Assay was the method used to sequence TCRbeta CDR3 regions. After extraction, genomic DNA underwent amplification by bias-controlled multiplex PCR, followed by high-throughput sequencing. The authors' pipeline ran thus. Collapsing and filtering of sequences were performed to quantify the absolute abundance of each unique TCRbeta CDR3 region. T cell fraction was estimated by normalizing TCRbeta template counts to usable DNA, with usable DNA measured through amplification of reference genes found in all nucleated cells. Repertoire TCRs were annotated as SARS-CoV-2-specific when V gene, CDR3 amino acid sequence and J gene were exactly matched to a known reactive TCR set. The reference SARS-CoV-2 TCR set was obtained from MIRA and was filtered for enrichment in COVID-19-positive ImmuneCODE repertoires, whereby public or cross-reactive TCRs were removed. Using the MIRA antigens, annotated TCRs were further analysed by specific ORF or by position within an ORF. Depth was the summed frequency of annotated unique rearrangements, while breadth was defined as annotated unique rearrangements over total unique productive rearrangements. Group comparisons of TCR breadth used two-sided Wilcoxon rank-sum tests. TCRdb took over this immuneACCESS table, retaining in-frame rearrangements with V and J assigned. Such tables are incomplete; in checked studies, under half of the missing clones stem from an unresolved V gene, and the remainder is unexplained. V and J calls and clone size are given by that table; D and trimming were obtained from the DNA. Counted in this sample were about 480,000 clones; about 83% of them appeared once. Roughly 13% of the sample belongs to the ten largest clones.

Sample treatment or condition, as interpreted from the label and publication: approximately 18 received Ad26.COV2.S at low or high dose, single or two shots; 5 received placebo; per-sample allocation not given. For vaccine and placebo recipients, the sequenced repertoires came from samples collected on day 63 after the first injection. Cohort 1b enrolled 20 to 30 adults aged 18-55 years at a single site in Boston, USA, between 29 July and 7 August 2020. As a vaccine, Ad26.COV2.S was a replication-incompetent adenovirus type 26 vector that expressed a prefusion-stabilized SARS-CoV-2 spike protein derived from the original Wuhan strain.

Sample: peripheral blood, taken in a trial of Ad26.COV2.S vaccine versus placebo. The chain is encoded by TRBV19 joined to TRBJ1-5; the D gene identity is not certain. The sequence derives from a person aged 18-60 years who received the Ad26.COV2.S COVID-19 vaccine or a placebo. The CDR3 region: CASSILEVNQPQHF. The sequenced DNA: TGTGCCAGTAGTATTTTGGAGGTCAATCAGCCCCAGCATTTT.